The 23 T cell receptor beta chains given below trace back to one sample, sequenced in a study of blood T cell repertoires in COVID-19. Some clones are missing from TCRdb's copy, which holds only in-frame ones; the method was immunoSEQ multiplex PCR. The table lists roughly 260,000 clones, about 88% of them singletons, with about 11% in the top ten. The specimen was peripheral blood. The receptors here all came from a young woman with COVID-19, enrolled during active disease.

This clone was seen a handful of times. The chain uses TRBV7-9 and TRBJ1-4, with D perhaps TRBD1 (5 bases). Germline CDR1 SEHNR, CDR2 FQNEAQ (reference sequence). V lost 2 bases to trimming and J lost 3 bases, with 10 bases between them. The CDR3 loop spans 15 amino acids. The CDR3 reads CASSLFGTPNEKLFF. CDR3 nucleotides: TGTGCCAGCAGCTTATTCGGGACTCCTAATGAAAAACTGTTTTTT. Together with reference TRBV7-9 and TRBJ1-4, the CDR3 gives the full variable domain: DTGVSQNPRHKITKRGQNVTFRCDPISEHNRLYWYRQTLGQGPEFLTYFQNEAQLEKSRLLSDRFSAERPKGSFSTLEIQRTEQGDSAMYLCASSLFGTPNEKLFFGSGTQLSVL.

The chain is built from TRBV28 and TRBJ1-4, with D maybe TRBD1 (6 bases). V was pared by 3 bases and J by 8 bases, with 13 bases between. CDR1 is MDHEN and CDR2 is SYDVKM in the germline V gene. The CDR3 sequence is 14 residues long. CDR3 sequence: CASSFRGAREKLFF. CDR3 bases: TGTGCCAGCAGTTTTCGGGGGGCCCGGGAAAAACTGTTTTTT.

The rearrangement links TRBV21-1 to TRBJ1-5. TRBV21-1 is reported as a pseudogene. The CDR3 contains 12 residues. The CDR3 reads CASSKARQPQHF. The DNA for the CDR3 is TGTGCCAGCAGCAAAGCCCGGCAGCCCCAGCATTTT.

The V and J genes are TRBV29-1 and TRBJ2-3; 8 positions agree with TRBD1. V shed 0 bases and J 8 bases; nucleotides not matched to a gene: 7. Germline-derived CDR1 and CDR2 are SQVTM and ANQGSEA. The CDR3 is made up of 14 amino acids. CDR3 bases: TGCAGCGTTGAAGATCCAAAGACAGGGGCTACGCAGTATTTT. It encodes CSVEDPKTGATQYF.

The J gene is TRBJ2-5, the V gene TRBV18; TRBD1 agrees at 8 bases. CDR1 is KGHSH and CDR2 is LQKENI in the germline V gene. V was pared by 3 bases and J by 2 bases, with 2 bases of the junction left unmatched. This CDR3 spans 14 amino acids. CDR3 protein: CASSPGQGQETQYF. DNA of the CDR3: TGTGCCAGCTCACCTGGACAGGGACAAGAGACCCAGTACTTC.

This chain links TRBV18 with TRBJ2-1; TRBD2 matches 7 bases. This CDR3 spans 15 amino acids. The trim removed 4 bases at V and 2 bases at J, leaving 5 bases unmatched. CDR1 is KGHSH, CDR2 LQKENI, per germline. The DNA of the CDR3 is TGTGCCAGCTCACGCCGGGACTACACCTACAATGAGCAGTTCTTC. Translated: CASSRRDYTYNEQFF.

V gene TRBV18 combines with J gene TRBJ2-7, with 10 nucleotides matching TRBD1. With 6 bases clipped from V and 2 bases from J, the junction kept 4 bases outside the gene matches. The CDR3 runs to 14 residues. Germline V gene lookup returns CDR1 KGHSH and CDR2 LQKENI. In nucleotides, the CDR3 is TGTGCCAGCTCGGGACAGGGGACTACCTACGAGCAGTACTTC. Protein product: CASSGQGTTYEQYF.

The gene calls are TRBV10-1 and TRBJ2-7, with 9 nucleotides matching TRBD1. V dropped 5 bases and J dropped 2; count of bases not matched to a gene: 4. This CDR3 region has 14 residues. Per germline, CDR1 WNHNN and CDR2 SYGVQD (reference sequence). In DNA, the CDR3 is TGCGCCAGCAGTATGGGACAGGGAGCCTACGAGCAGTACTTC. Protein product: CASSMGQGAYEQYF.

The chain recombines TRBV3-1 (or the pseudogene TRBV3-2) with TRBJ2-1; 12 bases align to TRBD2. CDR1 LGHDT and CDR2 YNNKEL come from the germline V gene (reference sequence). This CDR3 is 15 amino acids long. J gave up 8 bases and V 6 bases, and 8 bases lay outside the gene matches. The CDR3, as DNA: TGTGCCAGCAGTCGCCCTAGCGGGAGGGACCATGAGCAGTTCTTC. It yields the protein CASSRPSGRDHEQFF.

The rearrangement uses TRBV6-1 and TRBJ1-2; D ambiguous. The CDR3 sequence is 12 residues long. The V gene lost 3 bases and the J gene lost 4 bases, with 6 bases spanning the gap. Germline V gene data show CDR1 as MNHNS and CDR2 as SASEGT. For the CDR3, the DNA is TGTGCCAGCAGTGAGAGCGTCTATGGCTACACCTTC. Residues: CASSESVYGYTF.

The chain couples TRBV6-2 or TRBV6-3 to TRBJ1-5, with TRBD1 identical over 7 bases. J lost 6 bases, V lost 2 bases, and 19 bases had no gene match. In germline, CDR1 is MNHEY, CDR2 SVGEGT. This CDR3 has 19 amino acids. CDR3 coding DNA: TGTGCCAGCAGTTACGCAGGAGGGAGACCGAACAGGGGCGGTCAGCCCCAGCATTTT. This sequence encodes CASSYAGGRPNRGGQPQHF.

This sequence joins TRBV11-2 and TRBJ2-3; 14 bases match TRBD2. The CDR3 is 16 amino acids. J lost 5 bases, V lost 3 bases, and 4 bases had no gene match. Germline loops: CDR1 SGHAT, CDR2 FQNNGV. The CDR3 nucleotides are TGTGCCAGCAGCTTTGGGACTAGCGGGAGAGGAGATACGCAGTATTTT. Its protein product is CASSFGTSGRGDTQYF.

The genes are TRBV19 and TRBJ2-7, with D perhaps TRBD2 (5 bases). The germline gives CDR1 LNHDA, CDR2 SQIVND (reference sequence). V shed 8 bases and J shed 6 bases, with 17 bases lying between them. The CDR3 has 13 amino acids. CDR3 DNA: TGTGCCAGTGGAGGTACGATGTTATCCGAGCAGTACTTC. Translating it yields CASGGTMLSEQYF. Supplemented by reference TRBV19 and TRBJ2-7, the full variable domain reads DGGITQSPKYLFRKEGQNVTLSCEQNLNHDAMYWYRQDPGQGLRLIYYSQIVNDFQKGDIAEGYSVSREKKESFPLTVTSAQKNPTAFYLCASGGTMLSEQYFGPGTRLTVT.

The genes are TRBV19 and TRBJ2-3, with D tentatively TRBD1 (5 bases). Between the trimmed V and J ends, which lost 10 bases and 1 base, there was a span of 15 bases. Germline CDR1 reads LNHDA; CDR2 reads SQIVND (reference sequence). There are 14 residues in the CDR3. As DNA, the CDR3 is TGTGCCACCAGAAGGCAGGGCGGCACAGATACGCAGTATTTT. It specifies CATRRQGGTDTQYF.

V and J are TRBV29-1 and TRBJ1-5, with a tentative D call TRBD1 (5 bases). Germline V gene data show CDR1 as SQVTM and CDR2 as ANQGSEA. Trimming removed 4 bases from V and 0 bases from J, with 10 bases in between. This CDR3 region has 14 residues. CDR3 protein: CSVVAGNSNQPQHF. CDR3 in DNA: TGCAGCGTTGTGGCAGGGAATAGCAATCAGCCCCAGCATTTT.

As concerns this clone: Other DNA sequences in this sample translate to the same CDR3. This rearrangement joins TRBV5-5 to TRBJ1-1; TRBD1 agrees at 7 bases. J was trimmed by 3 bases and V by 2 bases; bases with no gene match: 1. The germline V gene has CDR1 SGHKS and CDR2 YYEKEE (reference sequence). The CDR3 has 13 amino acids. The CDR3, as DNA: TGTGCCAGCAGCTTCACAGGGGACACTGAAGCTTTCTTT. This encodes CASSFTGDTEAFF.

The V gene is TRBV9, the J gene TRBJ1-1; TRBD1 agrees at 7 bases. This CDR3 has 12 residues. J gave up 4 bases and V 3 bases, and 0 bases lay outside the gene matches. CDR1 and CDR2 from the germline V gene are SGDLS and YYNGEE. The CDR3 coding sequence is TGTGCCAGCAGCGGACAGGGCACTGAAGCTTTCTTT. This translates into CASSGQGTEAFF.

The chain combines TRBV2 with TRBJ2-7; 8 bases align to TRBD2. This CDR3 is 18 amino acids long. Germline V CDR1 and CDR2: SNHLY, FYNNEI. Losses at the gene ends were 2 bases for V and 0 bases for J; bases not matched to a gene: 12. The CDR3 loop reads CASSEYPLRAGGSYEQYF. CDR3 sequence (DNA): TGTGCCAGCAGTGAATACCCTTTAAGGGCGGGAGGCTCCTACGAGCAGTACTTC.

This clone was seen a single time. This rearrangement joins TRBV5-1 to TRBJ1-1; D gene uncertain. Deletions cut 4 bases from V and 2 bases from J, with 9 bases between. The V gene's germline CDR1 is SGHRS and CDR2 YFSETQ. This CDR3 is built from 13 residues. The CDR3 DNA reads as TGCGCCAGCAGCCCCGGGATAAACACTGAAGCTTTCTTT. As protein: CASSPGINTEAFF.

The J gene is TRBJ2-7, the V gene TRBV5-5, with D maybe TRBD2 (5 bases). Trimming took off 4 bases at V and 4 bases at J, with 9 bases between the two ends. Per the germline V gene, CDR1 is SGHKS and CDR2 is YYEKEE (reference sequence). This CDR3 contains 12 residues. CDR3 loop: CASSRGTYEQYF. The CDR3 DNA reads TGTGCCAGCAGCCGGGGAACTTACGAGCAGTACTTC.

This chain connects TRBV5-1 to TRBJ1-2, with unresolved D. The CDR3 runs 14 residues. Germline lookup yields CDR1 SGHRS and CDR2 YFSETQ. V was pared by 4 bases and J by 4 bases, with 14 bases between. The CDR3 nucleotides read TGCGCCAGCAGCCCCGGAAGGAGCGGCTATGGCTACACCTTC. Protein product: CASSPGRSGYGYTF.

This sequence joins TRBV9 and TRBJ1-1; D ambiguous. Germline lookup yields CDR1 SGDLS and CDR2 YYNGEE. The CDR3 totals 14 residues. V lost 3 bases and J 0 bases, leaving 9 bases between the germline ends. The CDR3 DNA is TGTGCCAGCAGCGCCCCCGGGGTGAACACTGAAGCTTTCTTT. This codes for CASSAPGVNTEAFF. The full variable domain, rest sourced from reference TRBV9 and TRBJ1-1, is DSGVTQTPKHLITATGQRVTLRCSPRSGDLSVYWYQQSLDQGLQFLIQYYNGEERAKGNILERFSAQQFPDLHSELNLSSLELGDSALYFCASSAPGVNTEAFFGQGTRLTVV.

As concerns this clone: Other DNA sequences within the sample encode an identical CDR3. This chain joins TRBV30 and TRBJ1-1, with D uncertain. V lost 0 bases and J lost 4, with 3 bases in between. CDR3 length: 11 amino acids. The V gene's germline CDR1 is GTSNPN and CDR2 SVGIG (reference sequence). The CDR3 protein is CAWSVLTEAFF. DNA for the CDR3: TGTGCCTGGAGTGTACTCACTGAAGCTTTCTTT.